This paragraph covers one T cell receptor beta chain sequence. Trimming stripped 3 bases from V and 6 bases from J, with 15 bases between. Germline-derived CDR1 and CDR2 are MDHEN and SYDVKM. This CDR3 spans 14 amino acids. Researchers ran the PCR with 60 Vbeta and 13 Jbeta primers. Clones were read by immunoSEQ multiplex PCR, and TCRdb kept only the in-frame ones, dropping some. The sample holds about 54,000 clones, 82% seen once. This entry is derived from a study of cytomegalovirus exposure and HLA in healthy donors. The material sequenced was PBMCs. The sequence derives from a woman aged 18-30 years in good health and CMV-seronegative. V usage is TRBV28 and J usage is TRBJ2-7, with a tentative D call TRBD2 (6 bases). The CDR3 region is CASSFPTRESEQYF. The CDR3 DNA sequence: TGTGCCAGCAGTTTTCCCACCCGGGAGAGCGAGCAGTACTTC.